The 22 T cell receptor beta chains reported below all come from one sample, sequenced in a study of blood T cell repertoires in COVID-19. Sequencing used immunoSEQ multiplex PCR; TCRdb keeps in-frame clones, though not all of them. This repertoire shows 45,000 to 60,000 clones, about 81% found once; its top ten account for roughly 2.5%. The sequencing sample was made of peripheral blood. Every receptor here comes from a man aged 45 to 65 with acute or convalescent COVID-19.

J is TRBJ1-2 and V is TRBV5-4, with 7 nucleotides matching TRBD1. CDR1 is SGHNT, CDR2 YYREEE, per germline (reference sequence). This CDR3 region has 16 residues. V dropped 4 bases and J dropped 4; count of bases not matched to a gene: 13. The CDR3 region is CASSVSDRATFYGYTF. The CDR3 coding sequence is TGTGCCAGCAGCGTCAGTGACAGGGCAACATTCTATGGCTACACCTTC.

The chain recombines TRBV4-1 with TRBJ1-2; 7 bases line up with TRBD1. The V gene's germline CDR1 is MGHRA and CDR2 YSYEKL. V lost 4 bases, J lost 7 bases, and 12 bases stayed unmatched. The CDR3 totals 15 residues. The CDR3 reads CASSPNPGQMAGYTF. The CDR3 nucleotides read TGCGCCAGCAGCCCCAATCCGGGACAGATGGCTGGCTACACCTTC.

The J gene is TRBJ1-2, the V gene TRBV9, with TRBD1 as a possible D gene (5 bases). CDR3 length: 16 amino acids. Germline V gene lookup returns CDR1 SGDLS and CDR2 YYNGEE. Trimming shortened V by 0 bases and J by 6 bases, and 18 bases separated the two germline ends. The CDR3 sequence is CASSVGLQGSSHGYTF. The CDR3 DNA is TGTGCCAGCAGCGTAGGCCTTCAGGGATCCTCTCATGGCTACACCTTC.

The rearrangement links TRBV14 to TRBJ2-2; no definite D call. V was cut by 4 bases and J by 6 bases, with 24 bases left in between. The CDR3 contains 18 residues. Germline assignment: CDR1 SGHDN and CDR2 FVKESK. CDR3 sequence (DNA): TGTGCCAGCAGCCGAACTCATTTCAGCCTAGTACTCTCCGGGGAGCTGTTTTTT. It is translated as CASSRTHFSLVLSGELFF.

The chain recombines TRBV7-3 with TRBJ1-4, with D perhaps matching TRBD1 (5 bases). The CDR3 extends over 17 amino acids. Germline V lookup: CDR1 SGHTA, CDR2 FQGTGA. V lost 3 bases and J lost 7, with 21 bases in between. The CDR3 coding sequence is TGTGCCAGCAGCTTTCCACTGAGATCCAGGGTCGGTGAAAAACTGTTTTTT. It encodes CASSFPLRSRVGEKLFF.

CDR3 DNA sequence: TGTGCCAGTAGTATTGCCTCGGGGCAGGGGGCCCAAGAGACCCAGTACTTC. This sequence encodes CASSIASGQGAQETQYF. This sequence joins TRBV19 and TRBJ2-5, with 8 nucleotides matching TRBD1. V gave up 3 bases and J gave up 1 base; unmatched junction bases: 10. This CDR3 comprises 17 residues. CDR1 is LNHDA and CDR2 is SQIVND in the germline V gene (reference sequence).

The chain has TRBV18 and TRBJ2-7; TRBD2 might be the D (5 bases). The CDR3 length is 14 residues. Germline V lookup: CDR1 KGHSH, CDR2 LQKENI. Trimming removed 0 bases from V and 5 bases from J, with 11 bases in between. In nucleotides, the CDR3 is TGTGCCAGCTCACCACCGATAGGGAGCCACGAGCAGTACTTC. Its protein is CASSPPIGSHEQYF.

The J gene is TRBJ1-4, the V gene TRBV6-5; 8 bases are a match to TRBD1. With V trimmed by 6 bases and J by 5 bases, 8 bases remained unmatched. Germline V gene lookup returns CDR1 MNHEY and CDR2 SVGAGI. CDR3 length: 15 amino acids. Here the CDR3 reads CASSKGQGGNEKLFF. The CDR3 nucleotides are TGTGCCAGCAGCAAAGGACAGGGTGGGAATGAAAAACTGTTTTTT.

The genes are TRBV5-5 and TRBJ2-2, with D tentatively TRBD2 (5 bases). CDR1 is SGHKS, CDR2 YYEKEE, per germline (reference sequence). Trimming removed 4 bases from V and 4 bases from J, with 20 bases in between. The length of the CDR3 is 17 residues. CDR3 coding DNA: TGTGCCAGCAGCATGCCCGGAGGACCGGCGGGCACCGGGGAGCTGTTTTTT. Protein: CASSMPGGPAGTGELFF.

The chain is built from TRBV5-6 and TRBJ1-2, with D possibly being TRBD1 (6 bases). Trimming cost V 3 bases and J 5 bases, with 17 bases left between them. This CDR3 spans 15 amino acids. The germline V gene encodes CDR1 SGHDT and CDR2 YYEEEE. The CDR3 region has the DNA TGTGCCAGCAGCTACCTGGGTGGGGGCTGGTATGGCTACACCTTC. Residues: CASSYLGGGWYGYTF.

The chain recombines TRBV27 with TRBJ2-2; D is perhaps TRBD2 (5 bases). Per the germline V gene, CDR1 is MNHEY and CDR2 is SMNVEV (reference sequence). This CDR3 spans 16 amino acids. V dropped 8 bases and J dropped 3 bases, with 19 bases sitting between them. This CDR3 reads CASRRFGLTDTGELFF. The CDR3 nucleotides are TGTGCCAGCCGCCGCTTTGGACTCACGGACACCGGGGAGCTGTTTTTT.

This chain joins TRBV4-1 and TRBJ1-6; 10 nucleotides line up with TRBD1. After removal of 0 bases from V and 9 bases from J, the junction contained 2 bases not matched to a gene. Germline-derived CDR1 and CDR2 are MGHRA and YSYEKL. The CDR3 is 15 residues long. The CDR3 region is CASSQEGTGVSPLHF. CDR3 nucleotide sequence: TGCGCCAGCAGCCAAGAGGGGACAGGGGTTTCACCCCTCCACTTT.

The chain links TRBV2 to TRBJ2-7; 8 bases fit TRBD1. Germline values: CDR1 SNHLY, CDR2 FYNNEI. V gave up 9 bases and J gave up 3 bases; unmatched junction bases: 4. This CDR3 has 12 amino acids. CDR3 in DNA: TGTGCCAGAGGCGGACAGGGCTACGAGCAGTACTTC. Encoded protein: CARGGQGYEQYF.

A few counts support this clone. The chain is built from TRBV11-2 and TRBJ1-1; perhaps TRBD1 as D (6 bases). V was shortened by 2 bases and J by 1 base, with 11 bases between the two germline ends. This CDR3 is built from 15 residues. Germline V gives CDR1 SGHAT, CDR2 FQNNGV. The chain's CDR3 is CASSLLTGTNTEAFF. The CDR3 DNA reads as TGTGCCAGCAGCTTACTTACAGGGACGAACACTGAAGCTTTCTTT. The whole variable domain, remainder taken from reference TRBV11-2 and TRBJ1-1, is EAGVAQSPRYKIIEKRQSVAFWCNPISGHATLYWYQQILGQGPKLLIQFQNNGVVDDSQLPKDRFSAERLKGVDSTLKIQPAKLEDSAVYLCASSLLTGTNTEAFFGQGTRLTVV.

The chain employs TRBV19 and TRBJ1-5; 7 bases are shared with TRBD1. CDR1 is LNHDA, CDR2 SQIVND, per germline (reference sequence). The CDR3 loop spans 16 amino acids. The V and J ends lost 5 bases and 4 bases, in that order; junction bases with no gene match: 11. CDR3 residues: CASSPRDREFNQPQHF. The CDR3 DNA reads as TGTGCCAGTAGTCCCCGGGACAGAGAGTTTAATCAGCCCCAGCATTTT.

The chain uses TRBV7-7 and TRBJ1-3; D gene uncertain. CDR3 size: 15 residues. The germline V gene encodes CDR1 SSHAT and CDR2 FNYEAQ (reference sequence). Trimming cost V 5 bases and J 0 bases, with 11 bases left between them. The chain's CDR3 is CASSRSRSSGNTIYF. Written as DNA, the CDR3 is TGTGCCAGCAGCCGCAGCCGGAGCTCTGGAAACACCATATATTTT.

V gene TRBV28 combines with J gene TRBJ2-7; D is possibly TRBD1 (6 bases). CDR1 MDHEN and CDR2 SYDVKM come from the germline V gene. Between the trimmed V and J ends, which lost 5 bases and 5 bases, there was a span of 16 bases. The CDR3 is 14 residues long. The CDR3 is CASSPQTGTHEQYF. The CDR3 DNA follows: TGTGCCAGCAGTCCCCAGACAGGTACCCACGAGCAGTACTTC.

The rearrangement uses TRBV5-1 and TRBJ1-1; the D gene is possibly TRBD1 (5 bases). Germline lookup yields CDR1 SGHRS and CDR2 YFSETQ. Trimming left V 7 bases short and J 1 base short, with 14 bases between. This CDR3 region has 14 residues. CDR3 residues: CASASGDPNTEAFF. CDR3 nucleotides: TGCGCCAGCGCTTCGGGGGACCCGAACACTGAAGCTTTCTTT.

This clone was picked up a small number of times. V usage is TRBV4-1 and J usage is TRBJ1-5; TRBD1 matches 8 bases. The CDR3 consists of 17 residues. CDR1 is MGHRA, CDR2 YSYEKL, per germline. Trimming cost V 1 base and J 6 bases; bases outside gene matches: 11. The CDR3 protein is CASSQAANRGWRQPQHF. The CDR3 coding sequence is TGCGCCAGCAGCCAAGCTGCGAACAGGGGGTGGCGTCAGCCCCAGCATTTT.

The chain couples TRBV5-1 to TRBJ2-7, with D maybe TRBD1 (6 bases). The CDR3 is 14 residues long. V dropped 0 bases and J dropped 5 bases, with 12 bases sitting between them. Germline V gene sequence: CDR1 SGHRS, CDR2 YFSETQ. The CDR3 DNA reads TGCGCCAGCAGCTTGGGACAGGTGGTCAACGAGCAGTACTTC. Translation gives CASSLGQVVNEQYF.

The chain couples TRBV28 to TRBJ2-6; 13 nucleotides align to TRBD2. The ends lost 6 bases at V and 4 bases at J; junction bases unmatched: 9. Germline CDR1 MDHEN, CDR2 SYDVKM. CDR3 length equals 18 residues. CDR3 DNA: TGTGCCAGCAGATCCGGGACTAGCGGGATAGGGGGGGCCAACGTCCTGACTTTC. As protein: CASRSGTSGIGGANVLTF.

The chain is built from TRBV6-5 and TRBJ2-1, with a possible D match to TRBD1 (6 bases). This CDR3 spans 12 amino acids. Germline V gene sequence: CDR1 MNHEY, CDR2 SVGAGI. Between the trimmed V and J ends, which lost 7 bases and 6 bases, there was a span of 10 bases. CDR3 amino acids: CASKSTGNEQFF. In nucleotides, the CDR3 is TGTGCCAGCAAATCGACAGGCAATGAGCAGTTCTTC.